The present T cell receptor (beta chain) was sequenced within a study of OX40 agonist ivuxolimab in advanced cancers. Study overall: Participants averaged around 60 years of age (range 23 to 79) and were less than 85% male. Three patients showed partial responses: one hepatocellular carcinoma and two cutaneous melanoma cases.

Data came from immunoSEQ multiplex PCR; TCRdb stores just in-frame clones and leaves some out. The sample records fewer than 95,000 clones, just over 90% being singletons. Overall study results and limits: CD4+ T cells averaged fewer expanded clones than CD8+ T cells.

About this clone itself: Its antigen is unidentified.

Germline-derived CDR1 and CDR2 are SGHTA and FQGNSA. V dropped 0 bases and J dropped 2; count of bases not matched to a gene: 6. This CDR3 is 16 amino acids long. Prior autoimmune disease or systemic immunosuppression barred patients. The specimen comprised CD4+ or CD8+ T cells sorted from blood, sampled in a trial of the OX40 agonist ivuxolimab. The chain employs TRBV7-2 and TRBJ1-2; 7 bases are a match to TRBD1. This clonotype was sampled from an adult with an advanced solid tumor such as melanoma, head and neck, liver or kidney cancer. CDR3 sequence (DNA): TGTGCCAGCAGCTTAGCAGGGGGCCCTGACAACTATGGCTACACCTTC. Its protein product is CASSLAGGPDNYGYTF.